These 26 T cell receptor beta chains originate from one sample sequenced in a study of cytomegalovirus exposure and HLA in healthy donors. Primers for the PCR totalled 60 Vbeta and 13 Jbeta. TCRdb's table, derived via immunoSEQ multiplex PCR, lists solely in-frame clones and lacks some. The sample carries 150,000 to 200,000 clones, approximately 79% recorded once. Source material: PBMCs. The source is a man aged 40-49 years in good health and CMV-seropositive.

The V gene is TRBV2, the J gene TRBJ2-3; 9 bases are shared with TRBD1. V lost 4 bases and J lost 5; bases outside the gene matches: 4. The germline CDR1 and CDR2 sequences are SNHLY and FYNNEI. The CDR3 runs to 14 residues. As DNA, the CDR3 is TGTGCCAGCAGTGTACAGGGGGCGCAAGATACGCAGTATTTT. It encodes CASSVQGAQDTQYF.

The rearrangement joins TRBV18 to TRBJ2-2; TRBD1 agrees at 8 bases. Germline assignment: CDR1 KGHSH and CDR2 LQKENI. The CDR3 runs to 16 residues. V lost 5 bases to trimming and J lost 2 bases; unmatched junction nucleotides: 7. Here the CDR3 DNA reads TGTGCCAGCTCAGTTCCCGGGACAGGAAACACCGGGGAGCTGTTTTTT. Encoded protein: CASSVPGTGNTGELFF.

The chain joins TRBV25-1 to TRBJ1-1; 8 bases match TRBD1. Germline-derived CDR1 and CDR2 are MGHDK and SYGVNS. V dropped 3 bases and J dropped 1; count of bases not matched to a gene: 10. The CDR3 sequence is 17 residues long. The CDR3 here is CASSDLDRGRANTEAFF. In nucleotides, the CDR3 is TGTGCCAGCAGTGACCTAGACAGGGGACGGGCGAACACTGAAGCTTTCTTT.

The chain uses TRBV6-5 and TRBJ1-3; D gene unclear. CDR3 size: 11 residues. Germline V gives CDR1 MNHEY, CDR2 SVGAGI. Trimming removed 5 bases at V and 8 bases at J, with 7 bases between. The CDR3 DNA reads as TGTGCCAGCAGTCTCGGGGACACCATATATTTT. Protein product: CASSLGDTIYF.

A few counts support this clone. This chain links TRBV19 with TRBJ2-2; TRBD1 matches 7 bases. Germline trimming cut 5 bases from V and 4 bases from J; bases unmatched to any gene: 10. The CDR3 runs 16 residues. Germline values: CDR1 LNHDA, CDR2 SQIVND (reference sequence). The CDR3: CASSPKGRGFTGELFF. In nucleotides, the CDR3 is TGTGCCAGTAGTCCGAAGGGCAGGGGGTTCACCGGGGAGCTGTTTTTT.

The rearrangement uses TRBV6-6 and TRBJ1-2; D may be TRBD1 (5 bases). Germline CDR1 reads MNHNY; CDR2 reads SVGAGI (reference sequence). This CDR3 is built from 15 residues. Trimming stripped 7 bases from V and 4 bases from J, with 19 bases between. The CDR3 DNA is TGTGCCAGCACCGACACGGGGGGATACAGCTATGGCTACACCTTC. Protein product: CASTDTGGYSYGYTF.

The chain recombines TRBV10-1 with TRBJ2-2; D possibly corresponds to TRBD1 (5 bases). V was clipped by 6 bases and J by 0 bases, with 11 bases between them. The germline gives CDR1 WNHNN, CDR2 SYGVQD (reference sequence). This CDR3 region has 15 residues. The CDR3 DNA follows: TGCGCCAGCAGCGAGAAGGGGTCGAACACCGGGGAGCTGTTTTTT. Residues: CASSEKGSNTGELFF.

The chain carries TRBV2 and TRBJ1-3, with D uncertain. The CDR3 runs to 16 residues. Germline CDR1 SNHLY, CDR2 FYNNEI. Deletions cut 3 bases from V and 2 bases from J, with 14 bases between. The CDR3 nucleotides read TGTGCCAGCAGTGAGTTGGAGGCCAGCACTGGAAACACCATATATTTT. Encoded protein: CASSELEASTGNTIYF.

The rearrangement joins TRBV5-1 to TRBJ2-7, with 8 nucleotides matching TRBD2. The CDR3 has 15 amino acids. Trimming removed 0 bases from V and 3 bases from J; junction bases left unmatched: 5. Germline V gene lookup returns CDR1 SGHRS and CDR2 YFSETQ. CDR3 protein: CASSLGLAGNYEQYF. Here the CDR3 DNA reads TGCGCCAGCAGCTTGGGGCTAGCGGGCAACTACGAGCAGTACTTC.

The chain recombines TRBV4-1 with TRBJ1-2; 9 bases match TRBD1. The V and J ends lost 2 bases and 4 bases, in that order; junction bases with no gene match: 14. This CDR3 spans 18 amino acids. Germline loops: CDR1 MGHRA, CDR2 YSYEKL. The CDR3 loop reads CASSQLSETGGSGYGYTF. The CDR3 DNA reads TGCGCCAGCAGCCAACTCTCCGAGACAGGGGGGAGCGGCTATGGCTACACCTTC.

The J gene is TRBJ1-2, the V gene TRBV12-5; unclear D gene. Germline V lookup: CDR1 LGHNT, CDR2 FRNRAP. The ends were cut back, 6 bases at V and 3 bases at J, with 5 bases in the middle. This CDR3 is 11 amino acids long. The CDR3 loop is CASGTHYGYTF. The CDR3 DNA reads TGTGCTAGTGGGACACACTATGGCTACACCTTC.

There are a few counts of this clone. The J gene is TRBJ2-7, the V gene TRBV28; D remains unclear. The CDR3 loop spans 12 amino acids. Deletions cut 2 bases from V and 3 bases from J, with 5 bases between. CDR1 and CDR2 (germline): MDHEN, SYDVKM. CDR3 sequence reads: CASSLNYYEQYF. CDR3 nucleotides: TGTGCCAGCAGTTTAAACTACTACGAGCAGTACTTC.

The V call is TRBV5-1, the J call TRBJ2-2; no reliable D call. Germline V gives CDR1 SGHRS, CDR2 YFSETQ. The V gene lost 0 bases and the J gene lost 7 bases, with 10 bases spanning the gap. The CDR3 has 14 residues. CDR3 sequence reads: CASSLGLQFGELFF. For the CDR3, the DNA is TGCGCCAGCAGCTTGGGACTTCAGTTCGGGGAGCTGTTTTTT. Looking up the rest from reference TRBV5-1 and TRBJ2-2 gives the full variable domain: KAGVTQTPRYLIKTRGQQVTLSCSPISGHRSVSWYQQTPGQGLQFLFEYFSETQRNKGNFPGRFSGRQFSNSRSEMNVSTLELGDSALYLCASSLGLQFGELFFGEGSRLTVL.

There are a few counts of this clone. The chain combines TRBV18 with TRBJ1-1; perhaps TRBD1 as D (6 bases). The germline CDR1 and CDR2 sequences are KGHSH and LQKENI. Trimming removed 2 bases from V and 10 bases from J, with 23 bases in between. The CDR3 consists of 16 residues. The CDR3 DNA is TGTGCCAGCTCACCAGTAACCCCGGGACATTTCATGGTAGCTTTCTTT. It translates to CASSPVTPGHFMVAFF.

This sequence joins TRBV28 and TRBJ1-2, with 8 bases lining up with TRBD1. There are 14 residues in the CDR3. Germline CDR1 is MDHEN and CDR2 is SYDVKM. With V trimmed by 10 bases and J by 1 base, 8 bases remained unmatched. CDR3 DNA: TGTGCCACATCCCGGGACAGGAATAACTATGGCTACACCTTC. Its translation is CATSRDRNNYGYTF.

The chain couples TRBV2 to TRBJ2-7, with 8 bases identical to TRBD1. With V trimmed by 4 bases and J by 2 bases, 4 bases remained unmatched. CDR1 is SNHLY and CDR2 is FYNNEI in the germline V gene. The CDR3 is made up of 14 amino acids. In DNA form, the CDR3 reads TGTGCCAGCAGTGCTGAGACAGGGGCCTACGAGCAGTACTTC. Translation gives CASSAETGAYEQYF.

The V call is TRBV7-9, the J call TRBJ1-2, with D tentatively TRBD1 (5 bases). Trimming shortened V by 1 base and J by 8 bases, and 8 bases separated the two germline ends. CDR3 length equals 12 residues. The V gene's germline CDR1 is SEHNR and CDR2 FQNEAQ (reference sequence). The CDR3 is CASSLGGGGYTF. CDR3 DNA: TGTGCCAGCAGCTTAGGGGGCGGCGGCTACACCTTC.

This chain links TRBV5-6 with TRBJ2-5; TRBD2 might be the D (5 bases). From germline, CDR1 is SGHDT and CDR2 YYEEEE. The CDR3 sequence is 13 residues long. The germline V and J ends were trimmed by 4 bases and 4 bases, with 11 bases remaining between them. CDR3 DNA: TGTGCCAGCAGCCGTACCCGGGGAGAGACCCAGTACTTC. Its translation: CASSRTRGETQYF.

This chain uses TRBV6-5 with TRBJ1-1; 8 bases agree with TRBD1. The J segment lost 4 bases and the V segment lost 5 bases, leaving 6 bases of the junction unmatched. Germline V gene data show CDR1 as MNHEY and CDR2 as SVGAGI. CDR3 length equals 14 residues. CDR3 protein: CASSGPGGFTEAFF. CDR3 bases: TGTGCCAGCAGTGGGCCAGGGGGCTTCACTGAAGCTTTCTTT.

The chain recombines TRBV6-1 with TRBJ2-2; TRBD1 agrees at 7 bases. This CDR3 is built from 16 residues. V shed 2 bases and J 0 bases; nucleotides not matched to a gene: 3. CDR1 is MNHNS, CDR2 SASEGT, per germline. CDR3 coding DNA: TGTGCCAGCAGTGAAAGGCAGGGGGCGAACACCGGGGAGCTGTTTTTT. Protein sequence: CASSERQGANTGELFF.

The chain employs TRBV12-5 and TRBJ1-1; D gene uncertain. This CDR3 is built from 13 residues. Deletions cut 3 bases from V and 5 bases from J, with 10 bases between. CDR1 is LGHNT and CDR2 is FRNRAP in the germline V gene. The CDR3 region is CASGLDPGTEAFF. CDR3 bases: TGTGCTAGTGGTTTAGATCCGGGGACTGAAGCTTTCTTT.

In DNA, the CDR3 is TGTGCCAGCAGCGTCCGCTCCGGACAGGGGGCTGGAAACACCATATATTTT. It translates to CASSVRSGQGAGNTIYF. This chain joins TRBV13 and TRBJ1-3, with 10 bases fitting TRBD1. CDR1 and CDR2 (germline): PRHDT, FYEKMQ (reference sequence). The CDR3 contains 17 residues. The V and J ends lost 5 bases and 2 bases, in that order; junction bases with no gene match: 9.

This clone was seen just once. This rearrangement joins TRBV7-3 to TRBJ2-3; D remains unclear. Germline values: CDR1 SGHTA, CDR2 FQGTGA. The CDR3 spans 13 residues. V dropped 5 bases and J dropped 0 bases, with 6 bases sitting between them. CDR3 loop: CASSRGSTDTQYF. CDR3 in DNA: TGTGCCAGCAGCCGCGGTAGCACAGATACGCAGTATTTT.

This clone appeared a single time. The chain combines TRBV6-1 with TRBJ2-2; 8 nucleotides agree with TRBD2. Germline assignment: CDR1 MNHNS and CDR2 SASEGT. V was clipped by 6 bases and J by 0 bases; unmatched bases: 3. CDR3 size: 15 residues. The CDR3 is CASRQRESNTGELFF. CDR3 DNA: TGTGCCAGCAGGCAGCGGGAGTCGAACACCGGGGAGCTGTTTTTT.

The chain recombines TRBV2 with TRBJ2-7, with D possibly being TRBD1 (6 bases). V was trimmed by 5 bases and J by 6 bases, leaving 17 bases between them. This CDR3 region has 14 residues. Germline CDR1 and CDR2: SNHLY and FYNNEI. This CDR3 reads CASSYREFQGEQYF. Here the CDR3 DNA reads TGTGCCAGCAGTTACAGGGAATTCCAAGGCGAGCAGTACTTC.

The genes are TRBV27 and TRBJ2-1; 11 nucleotides match TRBD2. J lost 5 bases, V lost 7 bases, and 7 bases had no gene match. Germline CDR1 reads MNHEY; CDR2 reads SMNVEV (reference sequence). The CDR3 covers 15 residues. CDR3 sequence (DNA): TGTGCCAGCACCCCTCGGACTAGCGGGCACAATGAGCAGTTCTTC. Protein: CASTPRTSGHNEQFF.